Listed below are T cell receptor beta chains from one sample, sequenced in a study of neurological immune-mediated disorders. TCRdb recomputed calls from the 5' RACE reads with MiXCR, one row per CDR3 protein. The data contain approximately 68,000 distinct CDR3 sequences, approximately 5% of them singletons. Sequencing was carried out using PBMCs. These receptors originate from a woman in her 70s with multiple sclerosis. Each CDR3 is given with its conserved first and last residue. The order of the fields is clone size, CDR3 length, V gene, D gene, J gene, CDR3 DNA, CDR3 protein. A D gene is named only where the DNA matches it firmly. The size of a clone is reported for some rows only, either as once, few or many, or as a class for expanded clones.

>many|14|TRBV12-3/TRBV12-4|.|TRBJ1-1
TGTGCCAGCAGGTCTACGGACAAGAACACTGAAGCTTTCTTT
CASRSTDKNTEAFF
>many|13|TRBV29-1|TRBD1|TRBJ1-2
TGCAGCGTCCCCGGGACAGGGGCCCGCGGCTACACCTTC
CSVPGTGARGYTF
>few|16|TRBV9|TRBD1|TRBJ2-7
TGTGCCAGCAGCGCCTCTACAGGGGTGGCCCCCTACGAGCAGTACTTC
CASSASTGVAPYEQYF
>many|11|TRBV5-1|TRBD2|TRBJ2-3
TGCGCCAGCGACGCGGGAGGTACGCAGTATTTT
CASDAGGTQYF
>few|15|TRBV20-1|.|TRBJ1-6
TGCAGTGCTAGAGATGGGGGGGAGAATAATTCACCCCTCCACTTT
CSARDGGENNSPLHF
>many|16|TRBV1|.|TRBJ2-3
TGCACCAGCAGCCAAGATAGCGGGAGTTTTACAGATACGCAGTATTTT
CTSSQDSGSFTDTQYF
>many|16|TRBV7-9|.|TRBJ2-2
TGTGCCAGCAGCTTCCGCGGGGGCCTGGGGACCGGGGAGCTGTTTTTT
CASSFRGGLGTGELFF
>.|13|TRBV7-6|.|TRBJ1-1
TGTGCCAGCAGCGTCACACAGGGAACTGAAGCTTTCTTT
CASSVTQGTEAFF
>many|14|TRBV5-1|.|TRBJ1-4
TGCGCCAGCAGCTTGAGGGCCTTGGATGAAAAACTGTTTTTT
CASSLRALDEKLFF
>many|13|TRBV5-1|.|TRBJ1-5
TGCGCCAGCAGCTGGGACCTTAATCAGCCCCAGCATTTT
CASSWDLNQPQHF
>.|13|TRBV20-1|.|TRBJ1-4
TGCTCCCAATCGGGATCGCCTAATGAAAAACTGTTTTTT
CSQSGSPNEKLFF
>.|16|TRBV7-2|TRBD2|TRBJ2-5
TGTGCCAGCAGCTACGGACTAGCGGGAGGTGAAGAGACCCAGTACTTC
CASSYGLAGGEETQYF
>few|16|TRBV20-1|.|TRBJ1-6
TGCAGTGCTAGAGTAGGTCTACCGGGAGGTCAATCACCCCTCCACTTT
CSARVGLPGGQSPLHF
>many|12|TRBV7-2|.|TRBJ2-7
TGTGCCAGCTCAGGTCTCCGGCTCGAGCAGTACTTC
CASSGLRLEQYF
>few|16|TRBV7-6|TRBD2|TRBJ2-4
TGTGCCAGCAGCTTAGCGAGCGGGATCAGTAAAAACATTCAGTACTTC
CASSLASGISKNIQYF
>.|20|TRBV3-1|TRBD2|TRBJ2-1
TGTGCCAGCAGCCAAGCCCCACCCAAGGGACTAGCGGGAGGGCACAATGAGCAGTTCTTC
CASSQAPPKGLAGGHNEQFF
>.|16|TRBV5-1|TRBD1|TRBJ1-1
TGCGCCAGCAGCTTGGGCGCGACAGGGGGCGCGGATGAAGCTTTCTTT
CASSLGATGGADEAFF
>.|11|TRBV7-2|.|TRBJ2-1
TGTGCCAGCAGCCCTAGGTATGAGCAGTTCTTC
CASSPRYEQFF
>many|16|TRBV7-9|.|TRBJ2-1
TGTGCCAGCAGCCCAGCGGAAAGGAGGGGTTACAATGAGCAGTTCTTC
CASSPAERRGYNEQFF
>many|15|TRBV29-1|TRBD2|TRBJ2-1
TGCAGCGCCCCGGAACTAGCGGCCTCCTACAATGAGCAGTTCTTC
CSAPELAASYNEQFF
>many|16|TRBV6-2/TRBV6-3|TRBD1|TRBJ2-5
TGTGCCAGCAGTTACCCCCGGACAGGGGGGCCAGAGACCCAGTACTTC
CASSYPRTGGPETQYF
>many|15|TRBV20-1|TRBD2|TRBJ2-7
TGCAGTGCTCCCCCAGCGGGAGGGAGCTCCTACGAGCAGTACTTC
CSAPPAGGSSYEQYF
>many|15|TRBV7-2|.|TRBJ2-3
TGTGCCAGCAGCCAGCGGCTGCACGGTACAGATACGCAGTATTTT
CASSQRLHGTDTQYF
>many|13|TRBV7-2|.|TRBJ2-3
TGTGCCAGCAGCTCGGGTAGGACAGATACGCAGTATTTT
CASSSGRTDTQYF
>.|14|TRBV12-3/TRBV12-4|TRBD1|TRBJ2-1
TGTGCCAGCAAACAGGGGGCCACTAGCAATGAGCAGTTCTTC
CASKQGATSNEQFF
>many|13|TRBV18|.|TRBJ1-1
TGTGCCAGCTCCGGGGGGGAGAACACTGAAGCTTTCTTT
CASSGGENTEAFF
>many|17|TRBV4-1|TRBD2|TRBJ2-3
TGCGCCAGCTCCCGAATTGTAGCGGGAGTAGGAACAGATACGCAGTATTTT
CASSRIVAGVGTDTQYF
>many|14|TRBV6-6|.|TRBJ2-1
TGTGCCAGCAGTTCCACAGGACAGTACAATGAGCAGTTCTTC
CASSSTGQYNEQFF
>many|14|TRBV5-1|TRBD1|TRBJ2-7
TGCGCCAGCAGCGGCGGACAGGCTACCTACGAGCAGTACTTC
CASSGGQATYEQYF
>few|15|TRBV5-6|.|TRBJ2-3
TGTGCCAGCAGCCCGGACGTAACTAGCACAGATACGCAGTATTTT
CASSPDVTSTDTQYF
>many|15|TRBV27|.|TRBJ2-1
TGTGCCAGCAGGCCCAGGGGTAGCTCCTACAATGAGCAGTTCTTC
CASRPRGSSYNEQFF
>many|15|TRBV27|.|TRBJ2-7
TGTGCCAGCAGTTTAAGCGGGACAGGCAAGACCGAGCAGTACTTC
CASSLSGTGKTEQYF
>many|14|TRBV20-1|TRBD1|TRBJ2-5
TGCAGTGCTAGGGGGGACAGCCAATTTGGGACCCAGTACTTC
CSARGDSQFGTQYF
>many|12|TRBV20-1|.|TRBJ2-7
TGCAGTGCTAGCTACTATCTCTACGAGCAGTACTTC
CSASYYLYEQYF
>many|13|TRBV10-3|.|TRBJ2-7
TGTGCCATCAGTGAGTTCGGACTTTACGAGCAGTACTTC
CAISEFGLYEQYF
>many|17|TRBV4-2|TRBD1|TRBJ1-2
TGTGCCAGCAGCCAAGTGGTATCGTGGCAGGGGGAAGGTGGCTACACCTTC
CASSQVVSWQGEGGYTF
>few|15|TRBV7-8|.|TRBJ2-6
TGTGCCAGCAGCTTAGTAGGGTATGGGGCCAACGTCCTGACTTTC
CASSLVGYGANVLTF
>many|12|TRBV5-1|.|TRBJ2-3
TGCGCCAGCAGCTTCTATGAGGATACGCAGTATTTT
CASSFYEDTQYF
>many|16|TRBV9|TRBD1|TRBJ2-2
TGTGCCAGCAGCGCCCCGGGACAGGGACGAACCGGGGAGCTGTTTTTT
CASSAPGQGRTGELFF
>.|13|TRBV20-1|TRBD2|TRBJ2-1
TGCAGTGTTGATAGCGGGAGGATCAATGAGCAGTTCTTC
CSVDSGRINEQFF
>many|14|TRBV5-1|.|TRBJ1-1
TGCGCCAGCAGCATTCAGGGATTCGGCGCTGAAGCTTTCTTT
CASSIQGFGAEAFF
>many|17|TRBV29-1|TRBD1|TRBJ2-5
TGCAGCGCCCAGTTCCGGCTAGACAGGGAATACCAAGAGACCCAGTACTTC
CSAQFRLDREYQETQYF